The sequence of this T cell receptor beta chain was determined in a study of cytomegalovirus exposure and HLA in healthy donors (dated by TCRdb to 2017 to 2019). Turning to the overall study: In an earlier analysis of 587 of the donors, 276 Gb of sequence data and 100 million or so unique TCR beta sequences from roughly 190 million T cells were reported. Approximately 300 gigabases of sequencing data and approximately 91 million unique TCR sequences made up an early release that covered 640 HLA-typed donors. Of the approximately 400 genotyped donors, 65% to 90% were placed in the genetic ancestry cluster associated with self-reported Caucasian donors. The study aimed to test whether cataloging public T cell receptors could reveal signatures of past pathogen exposure. The study profiled the T cell repertoires of 550 to 700 subjects by immunosequencing and related them to cytomegalovirus serostatus. A separate validation cohort of 100 to 150 different subjects was used in addition to the roughly 720-subject first cohort. To predict cytomegalovirus infection status, the study combined high-throughput TCR immunosequencing, statistical association of individual TCRs with disease status, and machine learning. To study patterns of TCR occurrence, a later analysis re-analyzed previously published TCR beta repertoires from 600 to 750 donors and added high-resolution HLA genotyping. In the later analysis, no new phenotypic data were used to find candidate immune exposures; instead, reliance was placed on TCR beta sequences and their occurrence across donors. To decide whether each TCR beta V gene segment behaved as functional or pseudogenic, an earlier analysis of 587 of the donors relied on high-throughput TCR beta sequencing. Donor age, sex, ethnicity and CMV serostatus were compiled alongside the repertoire data. A later genetic analysis took genome-wide SNP genotypes for about three fifths of the 666 donors and used that subset as a discovery cohort. All discovery cohort repertoires had been generated using a single sequencing platform. HLA typing included class I and class II loci at four-digit resolution. The number of donors typed differed by locus, with about 629-630 for A, B, C, DRB1 and DQB1, 522 for DQA1, 600 to 610 for DPA1, and around 460 for DPB1. Because of strong linkage in the cohort, five DR-DQ haplotypes were treated as single units for association and clustering. Across 300 to 500 genotyped donors of the cohort, an average of approximately 240,000 unique TCR beta nucleotide sequences per donor were sequenced, and 15% to 20% of those sequences were non-productive. What the authors observed across the whole study: Because counts were too low, more than 15 rarely observed V segments, including chromosome 9 orphons, were excluded from the earlier analysis of roughly 580 of the donors. Only TCR beta chains were sequenced in this cohort, and the absence of alpha or paired-chain data limited detectable features. Three of the identified cytomegalovirus-associated TCR beta chains were confirmed in vitro to be specific for cytomegalovirus antigens. Roughly uniform sequencing depth across donors was assumed in presence/absence analyses, although this assumption may not hold. In a later analysis, the rate of TCR association differed among HLA loci, with DRB1 alleles having the most associated TCRs and HLA-C alleles having the fewest. The classifier was reported to diagnose cytomegalovirus status with high specificity and sensitivity in both the original and validation cohorts. Because HLA typing was unavailable for some donors at each locus, only the typed subset was used in association tests. Assigning TCR associations to individual alleles was difficult when HLA alleles, especially DR and DQ, strongly co-occurred. In a later analysis, HLA-associated TCR beta chains were found to be more clonally expanded and to have lower generation probabilities than equally common non-associated chains. Most TCR sequences were seen in very few donors, while some public TCRs were found in many individuals. Some IMGT-functional V segments, including TRBV6-2 and TRBV6-3, could not be told apart with the 87-base-pair reads, so those segments were excluded. A further reported finding was that TCR beta sequences accurately predicted the HLA-A and HLA-B alleles for most subjects in the first cohort. According to the authors, the approach could potentially be generalized to other disease states and immunological phenotypes. A later analysis reported that several top co-occurrence clusters appeared linked to parvovirus B19, influenza, CMV and Epstein-Barr virus. A cluster of highly shared sequence variants was judged likely to be a technical artifact of the sequencing pipeline. In a later analysis, some 17,000 TCR beta sequences were associated with specific HLA alleles at a false discovery rate of 0.05. An earlier analysis of 587 of the donors showed that most TCR beta V segments appeared in productive rearrangements either about 87% or about 30% of the time, which broadly matched IMGT annotations. A later analysis found that most CMV-associated TCR beta chains appeared HLA-restricted, with HLA associations seemingly driven largely by CMV exposure. In a later genetic analysis, fewer N-insertions in productive TCRs were reported among donors in an Asian-associated ancestry cluster than the roughly 710-donor mean. CMV serostatus was the only immune exposure information available for the cohort. An association between a missense DCLRE1C variant and V-gene and J-gene trimming of TCR beta chains was found in a later genetic analysis and replicated in an independent cohort. The study listed 150 to 200 TCR beta chains as associated with cytomegalovirus. Correlated functional status among segregating V segments might reflect linkage disequilibrium, but an unknown experimental factor could not be ruled out.

Comments on this clone: The specificity of this receptor is unknown. Base qualities are not at hand, and no much larger clone is one base apart.

Libraries came from the immunoSEQ multiplex PCR assay. A mixture of 60 forward primers for TCR Vbeta segments and 13 reverse primers for TCR Jbeta segments was used in the multiplex PCR. A multiplex PCR assay on genomic DNA amplified the CDR3 region of rearranged TCR beta genes. Amplified TCR beta libraries were sequenced as 87-base-pair reads on the Illumina HiSeq System. Per the original workflow: A later analysis counted 65 million to 90 million unique TCR beta chains across the 666 repertoires, and 9.5 million to 11 million of these chains were shared by at least two donors. A nearest-neighbor algorithm error-corrected the raw reads and collapsed the reads into unique sequences, merging closely related sequences to remove PCR and sequencing errors. CDR3 sequences were aligned to IMGT reference sequences to assign V, D and J gene segments. For a sequence to be retained, a match of at least six nucleotides was required to both a V gene segment and a J gene segment. A rearrangement counted as productive if the CDR3 had no stop codons and remained in frame with V and J, and every other rearrangement counted as non-productive. Following IMGT convention, CDR3 was defined as the stretch from the second conserved V-encoded cysteine up to the conserved J-encoded phenylalanine. Sequences without an unambiguous match to a single V gene segment were excluded from the earlier analysis of 450 to 750 of the donors. In an earlier analysis of roughly 500 of the donors, V segments were called functional above 56.7% productive rearrangements and were called segregating when the between-donor standard deviation exceeded 5%. To diagnose cytomegalovirus status from the catalog of TCR beta chain sequences, a statistical classification framework was built. In a later analysis, TCR nucleotide sequences were compared against IMGT/GENE-DB human TR gene sequences so that V and J genes could be assigned. Using the TCRdist pipeline, a later analysis assigned CDR3 sequences along with most-parsimonious VDJ recombination scenarios. A later analysis defined each TCR beta chain by its CDR3 amino acid sequence plus V-gene family, and excluded reads lacking a unique V-gene family. A later analysis removed nearly 600 highly shared, low-generation-probability nucleotide sequences to deal with suspected cross-contamination and a sequencing artifact. For each public chain, a later analysis derived a clonal expansion index from normalized ranks of inferred template counts within each repertoire. In a later analysis, generation probabilities were computed with a VDJ recombination model fitted to out-of-frame rearrangements, and the resulting probabilities were checked against IGoR. In a later analysis, hypergeometric tests were used to score TCR-TCR, TCR-HLA and TCR-CMV co-occurrence, with a repertoire-size bias correction applied to TCR pairs. False discovery rates were estimated in a later analysis by permuting HLA or CMV assignments 20 times. In a later analysis, co-occurring TCRs were grouped with DBSCAN, and TCRdist sequence similarity was added when clustering was performed within HLA-allele-positive subsets. Repertoires with fewer than 30,000 or more than 120,000 public chains were left out of co-occurrence clustering, as were five repertoires with anomalous nucleotide sharing. Entries here come from immuneACCESS through TCRdb and include only in-frame sequences with V and J called. Some clones fail to appear in such tables; in the studies checked, an unresolved V gene covers under half of the shortfall, and the cause of the remainder is unknown. V, J and clone size are those of that table, while D and trimming were read from the DNA. Recorded for this sample are some 71,000 clones; approximately 80% of them occurred a single time. The ten largest account for more than 2.5% of the sample.

The cohort consisted of hundreds of healthy bone marrow donors. All cohort members were sampled while nominally healthy, although unrecorded immune exposures were likely present. The donor tested CMV seronegative and was one of the 352 seronegative cohort members. Each donor provided a peripheral blood sample, and peripheral blood mononuclear cells were used for TCR beta sequencing. Genomic DNA was extracted from the blood cell samples with the Qiagen DNeasy Blood Extraction Kit. CDR3 length: 15 amino acids, cysteine to phenylalanine. This entry keeps only the CDR3 DNA: 45 bases, framed from base 1. The source of this sequence is a man aged 18 to 30 in good health and CMV-seronegative. Recombination joined TRBV12-2 with TRBJ1-5. TRBV12-2 is listed as a pseudogene. Sequencing was done on a sample of PBMCs. The CDR3 corresponds to CASRLQRFSNQPQHF. The sequenced DNA: TGTGCAAGTCGTTTACAGCGTTTTAGCAATCAGCCCCAGCATTTT.